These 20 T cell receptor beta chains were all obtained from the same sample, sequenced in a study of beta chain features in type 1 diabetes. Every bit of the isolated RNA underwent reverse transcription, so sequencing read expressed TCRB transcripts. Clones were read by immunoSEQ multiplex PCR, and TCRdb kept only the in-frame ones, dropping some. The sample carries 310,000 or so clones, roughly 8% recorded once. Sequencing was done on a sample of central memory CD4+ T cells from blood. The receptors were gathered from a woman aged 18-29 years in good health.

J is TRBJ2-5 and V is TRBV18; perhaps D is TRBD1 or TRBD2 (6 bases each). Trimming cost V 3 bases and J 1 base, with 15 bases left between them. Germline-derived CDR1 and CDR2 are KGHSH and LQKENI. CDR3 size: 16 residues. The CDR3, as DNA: TGTGCCAGCTCACCGAACATGGGGGGCGTCCAAGAGACCCAGTACTTC. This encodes CASSPNMGGVQETQYF.

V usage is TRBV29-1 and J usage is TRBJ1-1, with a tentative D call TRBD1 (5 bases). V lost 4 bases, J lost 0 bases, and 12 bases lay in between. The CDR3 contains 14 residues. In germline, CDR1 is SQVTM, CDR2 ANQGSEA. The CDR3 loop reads CSVGGQSMNTEAFF. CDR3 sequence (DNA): TGCAGCGTTGGGGGCCAGTCAATGAACACTGAAGCTTTCTTT.

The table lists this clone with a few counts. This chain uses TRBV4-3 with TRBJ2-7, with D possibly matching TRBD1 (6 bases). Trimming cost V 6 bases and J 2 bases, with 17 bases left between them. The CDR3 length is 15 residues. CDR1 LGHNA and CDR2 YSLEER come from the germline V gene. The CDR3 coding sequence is TGCGCCAGCAGGGGGACGAGGACAGCCCCCTACGAGCAGTACTTC. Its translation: CASRGTRTAPYEQYF.

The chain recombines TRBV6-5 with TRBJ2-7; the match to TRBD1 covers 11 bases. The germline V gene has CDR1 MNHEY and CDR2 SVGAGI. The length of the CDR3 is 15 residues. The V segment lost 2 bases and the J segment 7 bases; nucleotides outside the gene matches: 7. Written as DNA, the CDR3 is TGTGCCAGCAGTTACGACGGACAGGGGGCAAGGGAGCAGTACTTC. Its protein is CASSYDGQGAREQYF.

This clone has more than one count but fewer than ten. The chain's CDR3 is CASSISAASTDTQYF. The DNA of the CDR3 is TGTGCCAGTAGTATATCGGCGGCTAGCACAGATACGCAGTATTTT. This chain connects TRBV19 to TRBJ2-3; D gene ambiguous. The V end lost 2 bases, the J end lost 0 bases, and 9 bases lay between the germline ends. The CDR3 spans 15 residues. Germline loops: CDR1 LNHDA, CDR2 SQIVND (reference sequence).

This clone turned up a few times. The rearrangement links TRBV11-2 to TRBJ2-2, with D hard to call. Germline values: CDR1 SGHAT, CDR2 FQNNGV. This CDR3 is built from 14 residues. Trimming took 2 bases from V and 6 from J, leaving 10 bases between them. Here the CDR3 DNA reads TGTGCCAGCAGCTTAATCAGTGACGCCGGGGAGCTGTTTTTT. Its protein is CASSLISDAGELFF.

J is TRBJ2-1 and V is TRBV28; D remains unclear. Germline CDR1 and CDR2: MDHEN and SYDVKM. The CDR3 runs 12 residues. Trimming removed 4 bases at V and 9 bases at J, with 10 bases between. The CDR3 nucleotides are TGTGCCAGCAGTTCAGTGGTAATTGAGCAGTTCTTC. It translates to CASSSVVIEQFF.

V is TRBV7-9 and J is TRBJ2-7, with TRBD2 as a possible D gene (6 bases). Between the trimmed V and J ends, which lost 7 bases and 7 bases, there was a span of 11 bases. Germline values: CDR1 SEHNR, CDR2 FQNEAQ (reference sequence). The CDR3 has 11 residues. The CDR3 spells CASTGGKEQYF. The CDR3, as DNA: TGTGCCAGCACTGGAGGGAAGGAGCAGTACTTC. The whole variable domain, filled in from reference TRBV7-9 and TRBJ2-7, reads DTGVSQNPRHKITKRGQNVTFRCDPISEHNRLYWYRQTLGQGPEFLTYFQNEAQLEKSRLLSDRFSAERPKGSFSTLEIQRTEQGDSAMYLCASTGGKEQYFGPGTRLTVT.

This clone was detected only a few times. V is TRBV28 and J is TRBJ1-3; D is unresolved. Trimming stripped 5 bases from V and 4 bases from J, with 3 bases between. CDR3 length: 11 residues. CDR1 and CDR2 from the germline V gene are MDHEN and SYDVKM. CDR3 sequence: CASSQGNTIYF. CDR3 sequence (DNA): TGTGCCAGCAGTCAGGGAAACACCATATATTTT.

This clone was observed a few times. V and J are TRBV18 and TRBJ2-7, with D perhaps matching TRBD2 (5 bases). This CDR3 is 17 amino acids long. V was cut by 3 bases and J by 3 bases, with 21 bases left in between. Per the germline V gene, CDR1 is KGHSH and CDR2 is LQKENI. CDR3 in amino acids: CASSPTGVGEGIYEQYF. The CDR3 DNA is TGTGCCAGCTCACCTACGGGTGTGGGCGAGGGAATCTACGAGCAGTACTTC.

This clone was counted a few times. The chain's CDR3 is CASSPGTDYYGYTF. Written as DNA, the CDR3 is TGTGCCAGCTCACCTGGGACGGACTACTATGGCTACACCTTC. J is TRBJ1-2 and V is TRBV18; TRBD1 is a possible D gene (5 bases). The V end was cut by 3 bases, the J end by 3 bases, with 11 bases between. This CDR3 has 14 residues. Germline assignment: CDR1 KGHSH and CDR2 LQKENI.

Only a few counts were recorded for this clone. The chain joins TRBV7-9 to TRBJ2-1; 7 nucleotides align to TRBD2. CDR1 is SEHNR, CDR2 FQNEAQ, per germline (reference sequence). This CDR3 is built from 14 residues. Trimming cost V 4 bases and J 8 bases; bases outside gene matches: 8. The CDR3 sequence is CASSSYVREDEQFF. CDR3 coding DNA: TGTGCCAGCAGCTCATACGTTCGGGAGGATGAGCAGTTCTTC.

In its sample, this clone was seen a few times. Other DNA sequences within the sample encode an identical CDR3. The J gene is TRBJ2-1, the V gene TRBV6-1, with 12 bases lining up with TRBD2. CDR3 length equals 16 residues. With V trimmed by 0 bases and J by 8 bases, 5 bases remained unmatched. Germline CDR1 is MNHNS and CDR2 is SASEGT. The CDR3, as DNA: TGTGCCAGCAGTGAAGCCTTGACTAGCGGGAGCTATGAGCAGTTCTTC. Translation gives CASSEALTSGSYEQFF.

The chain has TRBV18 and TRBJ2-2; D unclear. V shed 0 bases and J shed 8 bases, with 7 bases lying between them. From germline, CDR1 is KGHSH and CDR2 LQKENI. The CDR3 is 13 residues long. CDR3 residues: CASSPPSIGELFF. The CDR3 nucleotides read TGTGCCAGCTCACCACCGAGCATAGGGGAGCTGTTTTTT. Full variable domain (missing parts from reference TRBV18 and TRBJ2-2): NAGVMQNPRHLVRRRGQEARLRCSPMKGHSHVYWYRQLPEEGLKFMVYLQKENIIDESGMPKERFSAEFPKEGPSILRIQQVVRGDSAAYFCASSPPSIGELFFGEGSRLTVL.

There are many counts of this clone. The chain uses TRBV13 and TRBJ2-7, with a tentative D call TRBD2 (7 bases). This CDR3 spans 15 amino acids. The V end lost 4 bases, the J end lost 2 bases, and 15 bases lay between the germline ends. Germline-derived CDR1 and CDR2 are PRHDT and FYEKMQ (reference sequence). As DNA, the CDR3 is TGTGCCAGCAGCTCGGCCGGGGGGCCCACCTACGAGCAGTACTTC. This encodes CASSSAGGPTYEQYF.

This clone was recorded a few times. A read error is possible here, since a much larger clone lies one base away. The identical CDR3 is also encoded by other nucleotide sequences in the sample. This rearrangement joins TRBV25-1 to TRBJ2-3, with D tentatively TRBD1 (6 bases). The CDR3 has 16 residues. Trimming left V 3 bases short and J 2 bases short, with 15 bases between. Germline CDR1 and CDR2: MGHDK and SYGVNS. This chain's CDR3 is CASSEQGRHPTDTQYF. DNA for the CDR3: TGTGCCAGCAGTGAGCAGGGGCGCCATCCCACAGATACGCAGTATTTT.

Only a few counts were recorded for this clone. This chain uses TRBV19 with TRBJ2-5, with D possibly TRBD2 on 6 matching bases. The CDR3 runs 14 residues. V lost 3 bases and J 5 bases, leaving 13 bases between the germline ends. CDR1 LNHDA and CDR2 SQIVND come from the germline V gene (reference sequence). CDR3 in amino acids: CASSIGRVRETQYF. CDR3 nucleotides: TGTGCCAGTAGTATCGGGAGAGTGAGGGAGACCCAGTACTTC. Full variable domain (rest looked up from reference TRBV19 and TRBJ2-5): DGGITQSPKYLFRKEGQNVTLSCEQNLNHDAMYWYRQDPGQGLRLIYYSQIVNDFQKGDIAEGYSVSREKKESFPLTVTSAQKNPTAFYLCASSIGRVRETQYFGPGTRLLVL.

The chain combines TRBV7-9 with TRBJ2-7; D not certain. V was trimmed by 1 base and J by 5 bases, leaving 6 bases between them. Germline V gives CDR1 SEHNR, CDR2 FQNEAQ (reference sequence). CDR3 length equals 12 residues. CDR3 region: CASSLETDEQYF. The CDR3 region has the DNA TGTGCCAGCAGCTTAGAAACTGACGAGCAGTACTTC. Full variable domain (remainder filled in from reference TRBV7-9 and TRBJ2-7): DTGVSQNPRHKITKRGQNVTFRCDPISEHNRLYWYRQTLGQGPEFLTYFQNEAQLEKSRLLSDRFSAERPKGSFSTLEIQRTEQGDSAMYLCASSLETDEQYFGPGTRLTVT.

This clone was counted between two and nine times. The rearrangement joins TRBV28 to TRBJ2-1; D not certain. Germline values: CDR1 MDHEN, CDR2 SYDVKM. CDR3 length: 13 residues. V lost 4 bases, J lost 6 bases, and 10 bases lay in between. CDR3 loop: CASSSHSSNEQFF. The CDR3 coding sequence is TGTGCCAGCAGTTCCCACAGTTCCAATGAGCAGTTCTTC.

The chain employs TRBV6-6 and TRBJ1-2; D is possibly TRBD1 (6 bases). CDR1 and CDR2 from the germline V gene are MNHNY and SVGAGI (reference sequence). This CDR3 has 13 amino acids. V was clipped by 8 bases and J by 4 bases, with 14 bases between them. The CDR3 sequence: CASGPQGGYGYTF. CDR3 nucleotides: TGTGCCAGCGGCCCACAGGGCGGCTATGGCTACACCTTC.